The next 20 T cell receptor beta chains were all read from a single sample in a study of blood T cell repertoires in COVID-19. TCRdb keeps only in-frame clones here, not all; method: immunoSEQ multiplex PCR. The repertoire includes 100,000 to 150,000 clones, 70% to 90% of them detected once, and roughly 1.2% sits in the top ten. Sequences were obtained from peripheral blood. The source of these receptors is a woman of 80 years or more with acute or convalescent COVID-19.

The gene calls are TRBV11-3 and TRBJ2-7, with D perhaps TRBD2 (5 bases). The CDR3 sequence is 13 residues long. Germline V CDR1 and CDR2: SGHNT, YENEEA. Trimming pared 1 base from V and 5 bases from J, leaving 9 bases between. CDR3 sequence: CASSLGRADEQYF. The CDR3 nucleotides are TGTGCCAGCAGCTTAGGCCGAGCGGACGAGCAGTACTTC.

A few counts support this clone. This chain links TRBV24-1 with TRBJ2-7, with 7 bases fitting TRBD2. This CDR3 comprises 13 residues. Trimming removed 6 bases from V and 3 bases from J; junction bases left unmatched: 4. Germline CDR1 is KGHDR and CDR2 is SFDVKD. This CDR3 is CATSPSGRYEQYF. CDR3 nucleotides: TGTGCCACCAGTCCTAGCGGCCGCTACGAGCAGTACTTC.

The CDR3 coding sequence is TGTGCCAGTAGTGACTTGGGCTATGGCTACACCTTC. Protein: CASSDLGYGYTF. This rearrangement joins TRBV19 to TRBJ1-2; D not certain. The CDR3 is made up of 12 amino acids. V shed 5 bases and J shed 4 bases, with 8 bases lying between them. Germline CDR1 LNHDA, CDR2 SQIVND (reference sequence). Supplemented by reference TRBV19 and TRBJ1-2, the full variable domain reads DGGITQSPKYLFRKEGQNVTLSCEQNLNHDAMYWYRQDPGQGLRLIYYSQIVNDFQKGDIAEGYSVSREKKESFPLTVTSAQKNPTAFYLCASSDLGYGYTFGSGTRLTVV.

The chain uses TRBV9 and TRBJ2-5, with 10 bases matching TRBD2. The CDR3 has 16 amino acids. V was pared by 0 bases and J by 2 bases, with 4 bases of the junction left unmatched. Looked up from germline, CDR1 is SGDLS and CDR2 is YYNGEE. CDR3 residues: CASSVGTSGLQETQYF. As DNA, the CDR3 is TGTGCCAGCAGCGTAGGGACTAGCGGACTACAAGAGACCCAGTACTTC.

This chain joins TRBV21-1 and TRBJ1-2; no check of the table's D call, TRBD1, against the DNA was made. TRBV21-1 is deemed a pseudogene. This CDR3 spans 17 amino acids. In DNA, the CDR3 is TGTGCCAGCAGCACTACCCGTTGGGACAGAGATAACTATGGCTACACCTTC. Protein: CASSTTRWDRDNYGYTF.

The V call is TRBV3-1 (or the pseudogene TRBV3-2), the J call TRBJ2-3, with 12 bases matching TRBD2. The ends lost 4 bases at V and 8 bases at J; junction bases unmatched: 10. Germline values: CDR1 LGHDT, CDR2 YNNKEL (reference sequence). The CDR3 consists of 16 residues. CDR3 residues: CASSPETSGGRGTQYF. In DNA, the CDR3 is TGTGCCAGCAGCCCCGAAACTAGCGGGGGGAGGGGTACGCAGTATTTT.

V and J are TRBV7-2 and TRBJ2-7, with 9 bases that match TRBD2. Looked up from germline, CDR1 is SGHTA and CDR2 is FQGNSA. This CDR3 spans 12 amino acids. Trimming removed 5 bases from V and 12 bases from J; junction bases left unmatched: 8. This CDR3 is CASSPGTSFLYF. The CDR3 DNA sequence: TGTGCCAGCAGCCCCGGGACTAGCTTCTTGTACTTC. The full variable domain, with the rest looked up from reference TRBV7-2 and TRBJ2-7, is GAGVSQSPSNKVTEKGKDVELRCDPISGHTALYWYRQSLGQGLEFLIYFQGNSAPDKSGLPSDRFSAERTGGSVSTLTIQRTQQEDSAVYLCASSPGTSFLYFGPGTRLTVT.

The CDR3, as DNA: TGTGCCAGCAGCTTCCGGGACAGTGTATGGGAGACCCAGTACTTC. Translation gives CASSFRDSVWETQYF. V and J are TRBV9 and TRBJ2-5; TRBD1 aligns across 7 bases. This CDR3 has 15 amino acids. The V and J ends lost 4 bases and 5 bases, in that order; junction bases with no gene match: 11. Germline CDR1 reads SGDLS; CDR2 reads YYNGEE.

The V and J genes are TRBV27 and TRBJ1-4, with D maybe TRBD1 (5 bases). Germline V gene data show CDR1 as MNHEY and CDR2 as SMNVEV (reference sequence). The CDR3 is 14 amino acids. Trimming took off 7 bases at V and 4 bases at J, with 13 bases between the two ends. DNA for the CDR3: TGTGCCAGCAACGCGGGAGGGGTTAATGAAAAACTGTTTTTT. This gives the protein CASNAGGVNEKLFF.

This clone was observed a single time. The V gene is TRBV6-5, the J gene TRBJ1-5; 7 nucleotides align to TRBD1. Germline assignment: CDR1 MNHEY and CDR2 SVGAGI. The V segment lost 5 bases and the J segment 6 bases; nucleotides outside the gene matches: 7. This CDR3 region has 14 residues. This CDR3 reads CASSTNRGTQPQHF. The CDR3 DNA reads as TGTGCCAGCAGTACAAACAGGGGAACTCAGCCCCAGCATTTT.

V and J are TRBV5-4 and TRBJ2-3, with 8 bases aligning to TRBD1. Germline values: CDR1 SGHNT, CDR2 YYREEE (reference sequence). The CDR3 has 15 amino acids. The J segment lost 4 bases and the V segment lost 4 bases, leaving 8 bases of the junction unmatched. The CDR3 here is CASSLPDRAADTQYF. The CDR3 bases are TGTGCCAGCAGCCTACCGGACAGGGCTGCAGATACGCAGTATTTT.

This clone was detected once. CDR3 DNA: TGCGCCAGCAGCACGGCGGGGGGCCTTATGTCCTACAATGAGCAGTTCTTC. Amino acids: CASSTAGGLMSYNEQFF. J is TRBJ2-1 and V is TRBV5-1, with 8 bases aligning to TRBD2. Looked up from germline, CDR1 is SGHRS and CDR2 is YFSETQ. With V trimmed by 4 bases and J by 1 base, 10 bases remained unmatched. This CDR3 spans 17 amino acids.

The chain carries TRBV15 and TRBJ1-5; 8 bases are shared with TRBD1. The germline V gene encodes CDR1 LNHNV and CDR2 YYDKDF (reference sequence). V lost 6 bases to trimming and J lost 7 bases; unmatched junction nucleotides: 14. This CDR3 contains 16 residues. CDR3 nucleotides: TGTGCCACCAGAAGCGACAGGGGAGGTATCGGACAGCCCCAGCATTTT. Residues: CATRSDRGGIGQPQHF.

This clone was counted only a few times. The rearrangement links TRBV4-1 to TRBJ1-1; the D gene is possibly TRBD1 (5 bases). V lost 0 bases, J lost 1 base, and 12 bases lay in between. The germline V gene has CDR1 MGHRA and CDR2 YSYEKL. The CDR3 length is 16 residues. Written as DNA, the CDR3 is TGCGCCAGCAGCCAAGAGGGGGGACGGACGAACACTGAAGCTTTCTTT. It is translated as CASSQEGGRTNTEAFF.

The chain recombines TRBV7-9 with TRBJ2-7; D is ambiguous. V lost 0 bases, J lost 1 base, and 4 bases lay in between. CDR1 is SEHNR, CDR2 FQNEAQ, per germline (reference sequence). The CDR3 is 13 amino acids. The CDR3 region is CASSLAQSYEQYF. In DNA, the CDR3 is TGTGCCAGCAGCTTAGCACAATCCTACGAGCAGTACTTC.

V gene TRBV18 combines with J gene TRBJ1-2; TRBD1 agrees at 8 bases. This CDR3 is built from 15 residues. The trim removed 3 bases at V and 0 bases at J, leaving 3 bases unmatched. In germline, CDR1 is KGHSH, CDR2 LQKENI. CDR3 residues: CASSPQTGANYGYTF. For the CDR3, the DNA is TGTGCCAGCTCACCGCAGACAGGGGCTAACTATGGCTACACCTTC.

Turning to this clone: The sample has other DNA sequences that encode this CDR3 too. The chain employs TRBV28 and TRBJ2-7, with 10 bases aligning to TRBD1. The V segment lost 8 bases and the J segment 3 bases; nucleotides outside the gene matches: 4. CDR1 is MDHEN, CDR2 SYDVKM, per germline. The length of the CDR3 is 13 residues. The CDR3 is CASEGTGDYEQYF. The CDR3 bases are TGTGCCAGCGAGGGGACAGGGGACTACGAGCAGTACTTC.

The V and J genes are TRBV7-8 and TRBJ1-2; D might be TRBD1 (6 bases). V lost 2 bases to trimming and J lost 4 bases, with 11 bases between them. This CDR3 has 14 residues. CDR1 is SGHVS, CDR2 FQNEAQ, per germline. CDR3 nucleotide sequence: TGTGCCAGCAGCTTACGAGGACAGTCCTATGGCTACACCTTC. It codes for CASSLRGQSYGYTF.

The chain combines TRBV7-2 with TRBJ1-2, with TRBD1 identical over 9 bases. Germline assignment: CDR1 SGHTA and CDR2 FQGNSA. The trim removed 1 base at V and 4 bases at J, leaving 4 bases unmatched. CDR3 size: 15 residues. The CDR3 reads CASSLVQGAIYGYTF. The DNA of the CDR3 is TGTGCCAGCAGCTTAGTACAGGGGGCAATCTATGGCTACACCTTC.

The chain joins TRBV5-4 to TRBJ1-6; unclear D gene. CDR3 size: 16 residues. The V and J ends lost 4 bases and 0 bases respectively, with 11 bases between them. The germline V gene has CDR1 SGHNT and CDR2 YYREEE (reference sequence). Here the CDR3 DNA reads TGTGCCAGCAGCGGGCAGCAGAGCTCCTATAATTCACCCCTCCACTTT. Residues: CASSGQQSSYNSPLHF.